A selection of T cell receptor beta chains follows, all from one sample in a study of cytomegalovirus exposure and HLA in healthy donors. Clones were read by immunoSEQ multiplex PCR, and TCRdb kept only the in-frame ones, dropping some. The profile covers under 170,000 clones, with 79% appearing a single time and 6% to 6.5% taken by the ten largest. The sequenced sample consisted of PBMCs. The receptors stem from a man aged 45 to 65 in good health and CMV-seropositive. CDR3s include the opening cysteine and the closing phenylalanine or tryptophan. The order of the fields is J gene, clone size, D gene, V gene, CDR3 DNA, CDR3 protein. A D gene is named only where the DNA matches it firmly. Clone sizes are given selectively: once, few, many, or a class where the clone is expanded.

j_call: TRBJ2-1
clone_size: few
d_call: NA
v_call: TRBV21-1
cdr3_nt: TGTGCCAGCAGCTATGTTCCCGGGACAGGCCTCAATGAGCAGTTCTTC
cdr3_aa: CASSYVPGTGLNEQFF

j_call: TRBJ1-4
clone_size: NA
d_call: TRBD1
v_call: TRBV29-1
cdr3_nt: TGCAGCGTCGAACAGGGGTCTAATGAAAAACTGTTTTTT
cdr3_aa: CSVEQGSNEKLFF

j_call: TRBJ2-7
clone_size: NA
d_call: NA
v_call: TRBV5-1
cdr3_nt: TGCGCCAGCAGCACGGACAACGCCTACGAGCAGTACTTC
cdr3_aa: CASSTDNAYEQYF

j_call: TRBJ2-5
clone_size: NA
d_call: NA
v_call: TRBV27
cdr3_nt: TGTGCCACCACGGACAGAAAAGAGACCCAGTACTTC
cdr3_aa: CATTDRKETQYF

j_call: TRBJ2-3
clone_size: few
d_call: TRBD1
v_call: TRBV5-1
cdr3_nt: TGCGCCAGCAGCTTGGCCACGGGGACAGGGTTCACAGATACGCAGTATTTT
cdr3_aa: CASSLATGTGFTDTQYF

j_call: TRBJ2-3
clone_size: NA
d_call: TRBD2
v_call: TRBV4-2
cdr3_nt: TGTGCCAGCAGCCGAATAGCGGGAGTGGGGGATACGCAGTATTTT
cdr3_aa: CASSRIAGVGDTQYF

j_call: TRBJ1-5
clone_size: NA
d_call: NA
v_call: TRBV5-5
cdr3_nt: TGTGCCAGCAGCCCCGGACAGATCAATCAGCCCCAGCATTTT
cdr3_aa: CASSPGQINQPQHF

j_call: TRBJ2-7
clone_size: NA
d_call: NA
v_call: TRBV5-6
cdr3_nt: TGTGCCAGCAGCCGACAGGGACTCACATACGAGCAGTACTTC
cdr3_aa: CASSRQGLTYEQYF

j_call: TRBJ2-7
clone_size: few
d_call: TRBD2
v_call: TRBV2
cdr3_nt: TGTGCCAGCACCCTCCCCGGGACTAGCGGGATTTACGAGCAGTACTTC
cdr3_aa: CASTLPGTSGIYEQYF

j_call: TRBJ2-1
clone_size: NA
d_call: NA
v_call: TRBV13
cdr3_nt: TGTGCCAGCAGTTTTAGCGGCAATGAGCAGTTCTTC
cdr3_aa: CASSFSGNEQFF

j_call: TRBJ2-2
clone_size: NA
d_call: NA
v_call: TRBV19
cdr3_nt: TGTGCCAGTAGCCCTGACAGGTCCGGGGAGCTGTTTTTT
cdr3_aa: CASSPDRSGELFF

j_call: TRBJ1-5
clone_size: NA
d_call: NA
v_call: TRBV4-1
cdr3_nt: TGCGCCAGCAGCCAAGGAGGAATTCAGCCCCAGCATTTT
cdr3_aa: CASSQGGIQPQHF

j_call: TRBJ2-7
clone_size: NA
d_call: TRBD1
v_call: TRBV5-1
cdr3_nt: TGCGCCAGCAGCCTGGGGACAGGGGAGTCCTACGAGCAGTACTTC
cdr3_aa: CASSLGTGESYEQYF

j_call: TRBJ2-7
clone_size: once
d_call: NA
v_call: TRBV11-1
cdr3_nt: TGTGCCAGCAGCCCCCCCAGCGCAGGGGTTACCTACGAGCAGTACTTC
cdr3_aa: CASSPPSAGVTYEQYF

j_call: TRBJ2-1
clone_size: NA
d_call: NA
v_call: TRBV6-1
cdr3_nt: TGTGCCAGCAGTGAACCTGGGAGCTCCTACAATGAGCAGTTCTTC
cdr3_aa: CASSEPGSSYNEQFF

j_call: TRBJ2-7
clone_size: NA
d_call: NA
v_call: TRBV19
cdr3_nt: TGTGCCAGTTCGTCCTCCTACGAGCAGTACTTC
cdr3_aa: CASSSSYEQYF

j_call: TRBJ2-2
clone_size: NA
d_call: TRBD2
v_call: TRBV9
cdr3_nt: TGTGCCAGCAGCGTAAGGTCTAGCGGGAGTCATTCCCCCGGGGAGCTGTTTTTT
cdr3_aa: CASSVRSSGSHSPGELFF

j_call: TRBJ2-2
clone_size: NA
d_call: TRBD1
v_call: TRBV11-2
cdr3_nt: TGTGCCAGCAGCTTACTACGCGCAGGGGGCACCGGGGAGCTGTTTTTT
cdr3_aa: CASSLLRAGGTGELFF

j_call: TRBJ2-3
clone_size: NA
d_call: TRBD2
v_call: TRBV15
cdr3_nt: TGTGCCACCAGCAGAGATCGTGCGGGAGGGCTGACGCAGTATTTT
cdr3_aa: CATSRDRAGGLTQYF

j_call: TRBJ2-3
clone_size: NA
d_call: NA
v_call: TRBV11-3
cdr3_nt: TGTGCCAGCAGCTTCTATGGCACAGATACGCAGTATTTT
cdr3_aa: CASSFYGTDTQYF

j_call: TRBJ2-2
clone_size: NA
d_call: NA
v_call: TRBV2
cdr3_nt: TGTGCCAGCAGTGATATCGAGCGGCTCAGCACCGGGGAGCTGTTTTTT
cdr3_aa: CASSDIERLSTGELFF

j_call: TRBJ1-2
clone_size: NA
d_call: TRBD1
v_call: TRBV11-2
cdr3_nt: TGTGCCAGCAGCGTCGACAGGGCCCATGGCTACACCTTC
cdr3_aa: CASSVDRAHGYTF

j_call: TRBJ2-1
clone_size: NA
d_call: NA
v_call: TRBV5-1
cdr3_nt: TGCGCCAGCAGCAAAATTGGGGGAGGAAATGAGCAGTTCTTC
cdr3_aa: CASSKIGGGNEQFF

j_call: TRBJ2-1
clone_size: NA
d_call: TRBD2
v_call: TRBV7-2
cdr3_nt: TGTGCCAGCAGCCTTAGCGGGACCCGAAACAATGAGCAGTTCTTC
cdr3_aa: CASSLSGTRNNEQFF

j_call: TRBJ2-7
clone_size: NA
d_call: NA
v_call: TRBV27
cdr3_nt: TGTGCCAGCAGTCTCCTGACAAATTACGAGCAGTACTTC
cdr3_aa: CASSLLTNYEQYF

j_call: TRBJ2-2
clone_size: NA
d_call: TRBD2
v_call: TRBV9
cdr3_nt: TGTGCCAGCAGCCTCCGTAAGGGGGAGAGACTAGCGGGAGGCACCGGGGAGCTGTTTTTT
cdr3_aa: CASSLRKGERLAGGTGELFF

j_call: TRBJ2-5
clone_size: NA
d_call: TRBD2
v_call: TRBV5-1
cdr3_nt: TGCGCCAGCAGCTTGGTGATTAGCGGGAGTTCGTTTGAGACCCAGTACTTC
cdr3_aa: CASSLVISGSSFETQYF

j_call: TRBJ2-1
clone_size: NA
d_call: TRBD1
v_call: TRBV5-1
cdr3_nt: TGCGCCAGCAGCTCCGGGACAGGGAATGAGCAGTTCTTC
cdr3_aa: CASSSGTGNEQFF

j_call: TRBJ2-7
clone_size: NA
d_call: NA
v_call: TRBV11-1
cdr3_nt: TGTGCCAGCAGCTCACCCAACGGCGGGGCGACCTTTAGCTTCTACGAGCAGTACTTC
cdr3_aa: CASSSPNGGATFSFYEQYF

j_call: TRBJ2-7
clone_size: NA
d_call: TRBD2
v_call: TRBV28
cdr3_nt: TGTGCCAGCAGCGGAACTAGCGGACCCTCCTACGAGCAGTACTTC
cdr3_aa: CASSGTSGPSYEQYF

j_call: TRBJ1-1
clone_size: NA
d_call: NA
v_call: TRBV28
cdr3_nt: TGTGCCAGCGGGAGTCACAGCCCCCTAGACACTGAAGCTTTCTTT
cdr3_aa: CASGSHSPLDTEAFF

j_call: TRBJ2-7
clone_size: NA
d_call: NA
v_call: TRBV5-4
cdr3_nt: TGTGCCAGCAGCACGCACCGGGACATTGGCTACGAGCAGTACTTC
cdr3_aa: CASSTHRDIGYEQYF

j_call: TRBJ2-1
clone_size: NA
d_call: TRBD2
v_call: TRBV29-1
cdr3_nt: TGCAGCGTTCGCGGGGGGCAGTTCGCGGATGAGCAGTTCTTC
cdr3_aa: CSVRGGQFADEQFF

j_call: TRBJ2-7
clone_size: NA
d_call: NA
v_call: TRBV6-5
cdr3_nt: TGTGCCAGCAGTTACTCGGAGCGGCACGCCTACGAGCAGTACTTC
cdr3_aa: CASSYSERHAYEQYF

j_call: TRBJ1-4
clone_size: NA
d_call: NA
v_call: TRBV21-1
cdr3_nt: TGTGCCAGCAGCAAACCAGGGACAGGCGCAACTAATGAAAAACTGTTTTTT
cdr3_aa: CASSKPGTGATNEKLFF

j_call: TRBJ1-6
clone_size: once
d_call: NA
v_call: TRBV9
cdr3_nt: TGTGCCAGCTCCTCGGGAGATTACTATAATTCACCCCTCCACTTT
cdr3_aa: CASSSGDYYNSPLHF

j_call: TRBJ1-2
clone_size: NA
d_call: NA
v_call: TRBV29-1
cdr3_nt: TGCAGCGTTGTCAGGAGTGACAGTAACTATGGCTACACCTTC
cdr3_aa: CSVVRSDSNYGYTF

j_call: TRBJ2-1
clone_size: NA
d_call: TRBD2
v_call: TRBV25-1
cdr3_nt: TGTGCCAGCAGTCCCGCGACTAGCGTCCACAATGAGCAGTTCTTC
cdr3_aa: CASSPATSVHNEQFF

j_call: TRBJ2-5
clone_size: NA
d_call: TRBD2
v_call: TRBV28
cdr3_nt: TGTGCCAGCGGGGGGGGGACGGCGATCCAAGAGACCCAGTACTTC
cdr3_aa: CASGGGTAIQETQYF

j_call: TRBJ2-3
clone_size: NA
d_call: NA
v_call: TRBV7-8
cdr3_nt: TGTGCCAGCAGCTCCCCCTTTACTAGTACCGATACGCAGTATTTT
cdr3_aa: CASSSPFTSTDTQYF

j_call: TRBJ1-1
clone_size: NA
d_call: TRBD1
v_call: TRBV27
cdr3_nt: TGTGCCAGCAGTTTAAGAGGGGGCCGTACTGAAGCTTTCTTT
cdr3_aa: CASSLRGGRTEAFF

j_call: TRBJ2-4
clone_size: NA
d_call: NA
v_call: TRBV6-5
cdr3_nt: TGTGCCAGCAGCCCCACAGCCTTAGCCAAAAACATTCAGTACTTC
cdr3_aa: CASSPTALAKNIQYF

j_call: TRBJ2-3
clone_size: NA
d_call: TRBD2
v_call: TRBV5-1
cdr3_nt: TGCGCCAGCAGCTTGGCCCTAGCGGGGAGGGCGGATACGCAGTATTTT
cdr3_aa: CASSLALAGRADTQYF

j_call: TRBJ2-5
clone_size: NA
d_call: TRBD1
v_call: TRBV30
cdr3_nt: TGTGCCTGGAGCCCTGGACAGGGCAGACAAGAGACCCAGTACTTC
cdr3_aa: CAWSPGQGRQETQYF

j_call: TRBJ2-7
clone_size: once
d_call: NA
v_call: TRBV28
cdr3_nt: TGTGCCAGCAGCCGACAGGTTTCCTACGAGCAGTACTTC
cdr3_aa: CASSRQVSYEQYF

j_call: TRBJ2-7
clone_size: NA
d_call: TRBD2
v_call: TRBV28
cdr3_nt: TGTGCCAGCAGTTTTTCCTGGGGGGGACTAGCGGGATCCTATCGGTTCGAGCAGTACTTC
cdr3_aa: CASSFSWGGLAGSYRFEQYF

j_call: TRBJ1-6
clone_size: few
d_call: TRBD1
v_call: TRBV9
cdr3_nt: TGTGCCAGCAGCGTAGTGCCAGGGGGAAATTCACCCCTCCACTTT
cdr3_aa: CASSVVPGGNSPLHF

j_call: TRBJ1-4
clone_size: NA
d_call: TRBD1
v_call: TRBV5-6
cdr3_nt: TGTGCCAGCAGCTTGGCCCCACAGGGGGCTAATGAAAAACTGTTTTTT
cdr3_aa: CASSLAPQGANEKLFF

j_call: TRBJ2-2
clone_size: NA
d_call: TRBD2
v_call: TRBV9
cdr3_nt: TGTGCCAGCAGCGTAAGAAGCCTGTACGGGAGGGCGGGGGAGCTGTTTTTT
cdr3_aa: CASSVRSLYGRAGELFF

j_call: TRBJ2-5
clone_size: NA
d_call: TRBD2
v_call: TRBV30
cdr3_nt: TGTGCCTGGAGTACCCTCCGGACTAGCGGGCCTGGGGAGACCCAGTACTTC
cdr3_aa: CAWSTLRTSGPGETQYF

j_call: TRBJ2-1
clone_size: NA
d_call: TRBD2
v_call: TRBV5-4
cdr3_nt: TGTGCCAGCAGCTTGGTTGTTAGCGGGGCGGACAATGAGCAGTTCTTC
cdr3_aa: CASSLVVSGADNEQFF

j_call: TRBJ1-2
clone_size: NA
d_call: NA
v_call: TRBV7-9
cdr3_nt: TGTTCCAGCAGCTTAGGGGCAGGGAACTATGGCTACACCTTC
cdr3_aa: CSSSLGAGNYGYTF

j_call: TRBJ2-7
clone_size: NA
d_call: NA
v_call: TRBV18
cdr3_nt: TGTGCCAGCTCACCGGGCAGGGTCTACGAGCAGTACTTC
cdr3_aa: CASSPGRVYEQYF

j_call: TRBJ2-2
clone_size: NA
d_call: NA
v_call: TRBV18
cdr3_nt: TGTGCCAGCTCATCGACTAGTCCTCTGACCGGGGAGCTGTTTTTT
cdr3_aa: CASSSTSPLTGELFF

j_call: TRBJ1-5
clone_size: NA
d_call: TRBD1
v_call: TRBV19
cdr3_nt: TGTGCCAGTAGTATAGTGGGACAGGGGTTTCGCAATCAGCCCCAGCATTTT
cdr3_aa: CASSIVGQGFRNQPQHF

j_call: TRBJ1-2
clone_size: NA
d_call: NA
v_call: TRBV4-1
cdr3_nt: TGCGCCAGCAGCCAAGATTCGGCTAACTATGGCTACACCTTC
cdr3_aa: CASSQDSANYGYTF

j_call: TRBJ1-5
clone_size: NA
d_call: NA
v_call: TRBV6-1
cdr3_nt: TGTGCCAGCAGTGTTTGGGGGGTGGGTCAGCCCCAGCATTTT
cdr3_aa: CASSVWGVGQPQHF

j_call: TRBJ2-2
clone_size: NA
d_call: TRBD2
v_call: TRBV7-9
cdr3_nt: TGTGCCAGCAGCCACGGACTAGCGGGAGGAGGGGTAACCGGGGAGCTGTTTTTT
cdr3_aa: CASSHGLAGGGVTGELFF

j_call: TRBJ1-2
clone_size: NA
d_call: TRBD1
v_call: TRBV27
cdr3_nt: TGTGCCAGCAGTTCCCGGGGACAGCGAGCCTCATTC
cdr3_aa: CASSSRGQRASF